This T cell receptor (beta chain) was sequenced for a study of T cell repertoires in cytomegalovirus infection. Turning to the study itself: TCR beta signatures that were public indicated CMV infection and matching HLA type.

Study-wide results and caveats: The ex vivo response showed dominance by HLA-C-restricted CMV-specific TCR beta clonotypes. There were carriers of CMV plus the relevant HLA, and cumulative public TCR beta family frequency identified them.

The CDR3 sequence is 12 residues long. V gave up 10 bases and J gave up 7 bases, with 14 bases separating them. Germline V gene lookup returns CDR1 LNHDA and CDR2 SQIVND (reference sequence). Regarding this clonotype: The target antigen is unknown.

TCRdb itself ran the reads through MiXCR, one entry per CDR3 protein. Among approximately 200,000 distinct CDR3 sequences listed, over 20% were seen once. The sample comprised CD8+ T cells from PBMCs. The receptor's source is a human donor in good health (CMV status not recorded). Some clones in this sample may be carry-over from other donors' samples. The chain joins TRBV19 to TRBJ2-1, with a weak D call TRBD2 (6 bases). The CDR3 is CATAGSANEQFF. The CDR3 DNA follows: TGTGCCACCGCGGGGAGTGCTAATGAGCAGTTCTTC.